These 8 T cell receptor beta chains share one sample of origin, sequenced in a study of early stage breast cancer tumors. Some clones are missing from TCRdb's copy, which holds only in-frame ones; the method was immunoSEQ multiplex PCR. Found here are approximately 33,000 clones, just under 75% of them singletons; the top ten hold approximately 4.6%. Sequencing used blood. Receptor source: a person in their 40s with breast cancer.

The chain couples TRBV30 to TRBJ2-3; D may be TRBD2 (6 bases). This CDR3 comprises 13 residues. Germline V CDR1 and CDR2: GTSNPN, SVGIG (reference sequence). Deletions cut 2 bases from V and 2 bases from J, with 8 bases between. CDR3 nucleotides: TGTGCCTGGAGTCTGGACTACACAGATACGCAGTATTTT. Its translation is CAWSLDYTDTQYF.

This chain links TRBV6-6 with TRBJ1-2; possible D gene TRBD1, 5 bases. Trimming left V 0 bases short and J 4 bases short, with 9 bases between. The CDR3 has 14 residues. Looked up from germline, CDR1 is MNHNY and CDR2 is SVGAGI (reference sequence). Here the CDR3 DNA reads TGTGCCAGCAGTTACTCTCGGGGGAGCTATGGCTACACCTTC. Translating it yields CASSYSRGSYGYTF.

This clone was counted a few times. CDR3 protein: CASSIGPGSQNYGYTF. The DNA for the CDR3 is TGTGCCAGTAGTATCGGCCCAGGGAGTCAGAACTATGGCTACACCTTC. This chain uses TRBV19 with TRBJ1-2; a possible D gene is TRBD1 (5 bases). Germline values: CDR1 LNHDA, CDR2 SQIVND (reference sequence). The CDR3 contains 16 residues. The V end was cut by 3 bases, the J end by 2 bases, with 16 bases between.

The V and J genes are TRBV4-1 and TRBJ1-5; D gene ambiguous. Deletions cut 1 base from V and 3 bases from J, with 13 bases between. Germline-derived CDR1 and CDR2 are MGHRA and YSYEKL. This CDR3 spans 16 amino acids. Written as DNA, the CDR3 is TGCGCCAGCAGCCAAGCTTATATTGCGCTCAATCAGCCCCAGCATTTT. Translating gives CASSQAYIALNQPQHF.

The chain carries TRBV11-2 and TRBJ2-3, with 10 positions matching TRBD2. The J segment lost 5 bases and the V segment lost 1 base, leaving 6 bases of the junction unmatched. CDR1 and CDR2 from the germline V gene are SGHAT and FQNNGV. The CDR3 is made up of 16 amino acids. The CDR3 loop reads CASSLGAGGPGDTQYF. DNA for the CDR3: TGTGCCAGCAGCTTAGGAGCGGGAGGGCCAGGAGATACGCAGTATTTT. The full variable domain, with the rest looked up from reference TRBV11-2 and TRBJ2-3, is EAGVAQSPRYKIIEKRQSVAFWCNPISGHATLYWYQQILGQGPKLLIQFQNNGVVDDSQLPKDRFSAERLKGVDSTLKIQPAKLEDSAVYLCASSLGAGGPGDTQYFGPGTRLTVL.

The chain combines TRBV25-1 with TRBJ2-5; 7 nucleotides agree with TRBD1. The CDR3 sequence is 15 residues long. The germline V gene has CDR1 MGHDK and CDR2 SYGVNS. The junction had 6 bases not matched to a gene; V was cut back by 4 bases and J by 1 base. CDR3 bases: TGTGCCAGCAGTGCACCAACAGGGGCCCAAGAGACCCAGTACTTC. Amino acid sequence: CASSAPTGAQETQYF. Supplemented by reference TRBV25-1 and TRBJ2-5, the full variable domain reads EADIYQTPRYLVIGTGKKITLECSQTMGHDKMYWYQQDPGMELHLIHYSYGVNSTEKGDLSSESTVSRIRTEHFPLTLESARPSHTSQYLCASSAPTGAQETQYFGPGTRLLVL.

This sequence joins TRBV5-1 and TRBJ2-5; a possible D gene is TRBD2 (5 bases). Germline CDR1 reads SGHRS; CDR2 reads YFSETQ. Between the trimmed V and J ends, which lost 5 bases and 2 bases, there was a span of 16 bases. The CDR3 has 15 amino acids. CDR3 amino acids: CASSPEAAGQETQYF. DNA of the CDR3: TGCGCCAGCAGTCCGGAGGCGGCAGGACAAGAGACCCAGTACTTC.

This clone was recorded only once. The chain has TRBV6-6 and TRBJ2-2, with 8 bases identical to TRBD1. The CDR3 consists of 15 residues. V trimming: 4 bases; J trimming: 3 bases; junction bases outside the gene matches: 4. Per germline, CDR1 MNHNY and CDR2 SVGAGI (reference sequence). The CDR3 loop reads CASSLQGVHTGELFF. CDR3 sequence (DNA): TGTGCCAGCAGTTTACAGGGGGTTCACACCGGGGAGCTGTTTTTT.